Listed below are T cell receptor beta chains from one sample, sequenced in a study of blood T cell repertoires in COVID-19. The data were produced by immunoSEQ multiplex PCR, yet TCRdb's version contains in-frame clones alone and is incomplete. The sample has 150,000 to 200,000 clones, approximately 88% seen once. Specimen: peripheral blood. These receptors originate from a woman of 80 years or more with active or convalescent COVID-19. CDR3s include the opening cysteine and the closing phenylalanine or tryptophan. A D gene is named only where the DNA matches it firmly. A clone size is listed for some rows: how often the clone was seen (once, few, many), or a class if it is expanded.

V gene	clone size	J gene	D gene	CDR3 DNA	CDR3 protein
TRBV18	.	TRBJ1-3	.	TGTGCCAGCTCACCACTGTTTCAGGCTGGGGGAAACACCATATATTTT	CASSPLFQAGGNTIYF
TRBV19	.	TRBJ2-2	.	TGTGCCAGTAGTACAGTGAGGCCCGGGTTTGGGGAGCTGTTTTTT	CASSTVRPGFGELFF
TRBV11-2	.	TRBJ1-5	.	TGTGCCAGCAGCTTAGATGAGGGCACTAATCAGCCCCAGCATTTT	CASSLDEGTNQPQHF
TRBV5-6	once	TRBJ1-5	.	TGTGCCAGCAGCTTGTATAATAGCAATCAGCCCCAGCATTTT	CASSLYNSNQPQHF
TRBV19	.	TRBJ1-5	.	TGTGCCAGTAGTTTCGCAGGGGGCAATCAGCCCCAGCATTTT	CASSFAGGNQPQHF
TRBV10-3	.	TRBJ1-2	.	TGTGCCATCAGTTCCCAGGACAGCGGATCCTATGGCTACACCTTC	CAISSQDSGSYGYTF
TRBV19	.	TRBJ1-4	TRBD1	TGTGCCAGTAGTATGTCAGGGGGCATTGAAAAACTGTTTTTT	CASSMSGGIEKLFF
TRBV3-1/TRBV3-2	.	TRBJ2-7	TRBD1	TGTGCCAGCAGCCAAGGGCATCCGGGACAGGGTACCTACGAGCAGTACTTC	CASSQGHPGQGTYEQYF
TRBV12-3/TRBV12-4	.	TRBJ2-5	.	TGTGCCAGCAGTTTTCAGGGTCAAGAGACCCAGTACTTC	CASSFQGQETQYF
TRBV7-2	.	TRBJ2-1	TRBD1	TGTGCCAGCAGCCCTGACAGGGGTTACAATGAGCAGTTCTTC	CASSPDRGYNEQFF
TRBV19	.	TRBJ1-5	.	TGTGCCAGTAGTCGCCCCGGGGAGGCCGATCAGCCCCAGCATTTT	CASSRPGEADQPQHF
TRBV5-1	few	TRBJ1-2	TRBD1	TGCGCCAGCAGAGGGACAGGGGGCGAGAACTATGGCTACACCTTC	CASRGTGGENYGYTF
TRBV30	.	TRBJ2-3	TRBD2	TGTGCTTCGGAAGGGAGGGGTTGGGGGGATACGCAGTATTTT	CASEGRGWGDTQYF
TRBV7-9	.	TRBJ1-5	TRBD1	TGTGCCAGCAGCTTAGGGGGACAGGGCCTCCAGCCCCAGCATTTT	CASSLGGQGLQPQHF
TRBV6-4	.	TRBJ2-1	TRBD2	TGTGCCAGCACCAGCCAATCGGGAGGTGAGCAGTTCTTC	CASTSQSGGEQFF
TRBV21-1	.	TRBJ1-1	.	TGTGCCAGCAGCAAAGACAGGGGGCTCAGCACTGAAGCTTTCTTT	CASSKDRGLSTEAFF
TRBV11-3	few	TRBJ2-2	.	TGTGCCAGCAGCGTAGTGACTACAGCCGGGGAGCTGTTTTTT	CASSVVTTAGELFF
TRBV7-8	few	TRBJ1-5	.	TGTGCCAGCAGCCCGTTGACAGGCGTAATCGATCAGCCCCAGCATTTT	CASSPLTGVIDQPQHF
TRBV4-1	.	TRBJ1-3	.	TGCGCCAGCAGCCAACCAAGACAGAAGGGAAACACCATATATTTT	CASSQPRQKGNTIYF
TRBV3-1/TRBV3-2	.	TRBJ1-2	TRBD1	TGTGCCAGCAGCGGTATGGACAGGGGGTTTGGCTACACCTTC	CASSGMDRGFGYTF
TRBV5-1	.	TRBJ2-5	.	TGCGCCAGCAGCTTGGTGGGGGGTAGGGAGACCCAGTACTTC	CASSLVGGRETQYF
TRBV19	.	TRBJ2-2	TRBD1	TGTGCCAGTAGTACGACAGGGGGAACGAACACCGGGGAGCTGTTTTTT	CASSTTGGTNTGELFF
TRBV3-1/TRBV3-2	once	TRBJ1-1	.	TGTGCCAGCAGCCGAAAGAGGGAAACTGAAGCTTTCTTT	CASSRKRETEAFF
TRBV11-2	.	TRBJ1-1	.	TGTGCCAGCAGCATGACAGAGAACACTGAAGCTTTCTTT	CASSMTENTEAFF
TRBV28	once	TRBJ2-2	TRBD2	TGTGCCAGCAGCCCCGGGACTATGAACACCGGGGAGCTGTTTTTT	CASSPGTMNTGELFF
TRBV7-2	.	TRBJ1-2	.	TGTGCCAGCAGCTGGGCGGCAGGGGAGAACTATGGCTACACCTTC	CASSWAAGENYGYTF
TRBV6-5	.	TRBJ2-2	.	TGTGCCACCCGCTCCGGGGGGCAGAGCGGGGAGCTGTTTTTT	CATRSGGQSGELFF
TRBV7-2	.	TRBJ1-1	.	TGTGCCAGCAGCCCACAGGGAGGGGGGAACACTGAAGCTTTCTTT	CASSPQGGGNTEAFF
TRBV19	.	TRBJ2-2	TRBD2	TGTGCCAGTATAGGTCCACCGGGGGGAGGAAACACCGGGGAGCTGTTTTTT	CASIGPPGGGNTGELFF
TRBV6-5	.	TRBJ1-3	.	TGTGCCAGCAAGTCGACAGCTTCCTCTGGAAACACCATATATTTT	CASKSTASSGNTIYF
TRBV2	.	TRBJ2-7	TRBD1	TGTGCCGGACAGGGGGCCAACTCCTACGAGCAGTACTTC	CAGQGANSYEQYF
TRBV21-1	few	TRBJ2-3	.	TGTGCCACCGTAGACAGGGACCCCACAGATACGCAGTATTTT	CATVDRDPTDTQYF
TRBV2	.	TRBJ1-2	TRBD1	TGTGCCAGCAGTGAACGAGACAGGGTAGGCGGCTACACCTTC	CASSERDRVGGYTF
TRBV18	.	TRBJ1-1	.	TGTGCCAGCTCACCTACAAGAAGTGAAGCTTTCTTT	CASSPTRSEAFF
TRBV5-1	.	TRBJ1-1	TRBD1	TGCGCCAGCAGCCGGGGGACAGGGGTAACGAACACTGAAGCTTTCTTT	CASSRGTGVTNTEAFF
TRBV10-1	.	TRBJ1-3	TRBD1	TGCGCCAGGCGGGGACGTTATGCGGGACAGGGGATCTCTGGAAACACCATATATTTT	CARRGRYAGQGISGNTIYF
TRBV6-6	.	TRBJ1-2	TRBD1	TGTGCCAGTACCTCAACCGGGACAGACGGCTACACCTTC	CASTSTGTDGYTF
TRBV30	.	TRBJ1-1	.	TGTGCCTGGAATAGGGGGACACCGAACACTGAAGCTTTCTTT	CAWNRGTPNTEAFF
TRBV6-5	.	TRBJ1-1	TRBD1	TGTGCCAGTCTGATCGGGACAGGGGTAGCTTTCTTT	CASLIGTGVAFF
TRBV11-2	.	TRBJ2-3	.	TGTGCCAGCAGCTTGGCGGAACGCACGCAGTATTTT	CASSLAERTQYF
TRBV11-3	.	TRBJ2-5	.	TGTGCCAGCAGCTTAGGTCCCAGCCAAGAGACCCAGTACTTC	CASSLGPSQETQYF
TRBV25-1	.	TRBJ1-6	TRBD1	TGTGCCAGCAGTGGGACAGGGGTTAATTCACCCCTCCACTTT	CASSGTGVNSPLHF
TRBV19	.	TRBJ1-2	.	TGTGCCAGTAGTATAGGCGGACAGCAGACAAACTATGGCTACACCTTC	CASSIGGQQTNYGYTF
TRBV12-3/TRBV12-4	.	TRBJ2-7	.	TGTGCCAGCAGTCTTAATCGGGAGCAGTACTTC	CASSLNREQYF
TRBV12-2	.	TRBJ2-7	.	TGTGCAAGTCGCTCCCGAAGGCGACAGGGATGGTACGAGCAGTACTTC	CASRSRRRQGWYEQYF
TRBV19	.	TRBJ1-5	.	TGTGCCAGTAGTATAGATCCGGGAGCCAATCAGCCCCAGCATTTT	CASSIDPGANQPQHF
TRBV10-1	few	TRBJ2-7	TRBD2	TGCGCCAGCAGCTCCCCGGGCCGGGGGGACGAGCAGTACTTC	CASSSPGRGDEQYF
TRBV30	.	TRBJ2-1	.	TGTGCCTGGAGTGTAGAGAATGAGCAGTTCTTC	CAWSVENEQFF
TRBV5-4	.	TRBJ1-3	.	TGTGCCAGCAGCACGGACAGCTACTCTGGAAACACCATATATTTT	CASSTDSYSGNTIYF
TRBV14	.	TRBJ2-2	.	TGTGCCAGCAGCCCCTTCCTAGCCCCCGGGGAGCTGTTTTTT	CASSPFLAPGELFF